This TCR beta chain was identified in a study of cytotoxic CD8 clonotypes in ibrutinib-treated CLL. Across the whole study: Median treatment time before response sampling was 12 months, range 6 to 36. Per sample, productive templates averaged about 240,000 and productive rearrangements averaged approximately 90,000.

Points from the study as a whole: Public clonotypes occurred uncommonly; on treatment, they contracted or remained stable. Samples from sustained-remission and progressing patients were taken at different times.

About this clone: As yet, its antigen is unknown.

Sequenced by immunoSEQ multiplex PCR; TCRdb stores in-frame clones only, minus some. Of about 120,000 clones detected, approximately 58% appear once; the ten largest clones hold 37%. Per the germline V gene, CDR1 is MNHNY and CDR2 is SVGAGI (reference sequence). CDR3 length equals 14 residues. V gave up 7 bases and J gave up 9 bases; unmatched junction bases: 8. The chain combines TRBV6-6 with TRBJ2-1; TRBD2 matches 11 bases. The sequencing here drew on PBMCs, taken after 24 months of ibrutinib treatment. The receptor comes from a human donor with chronic lymphocytic leukemia. The CDR3 loop is CASTVAGGHGEQFF. CDR3 DNA sequence: TGTGCCAGCACCGTAGCGGGGGGGCATGGTGAGCAGTTCTTC.